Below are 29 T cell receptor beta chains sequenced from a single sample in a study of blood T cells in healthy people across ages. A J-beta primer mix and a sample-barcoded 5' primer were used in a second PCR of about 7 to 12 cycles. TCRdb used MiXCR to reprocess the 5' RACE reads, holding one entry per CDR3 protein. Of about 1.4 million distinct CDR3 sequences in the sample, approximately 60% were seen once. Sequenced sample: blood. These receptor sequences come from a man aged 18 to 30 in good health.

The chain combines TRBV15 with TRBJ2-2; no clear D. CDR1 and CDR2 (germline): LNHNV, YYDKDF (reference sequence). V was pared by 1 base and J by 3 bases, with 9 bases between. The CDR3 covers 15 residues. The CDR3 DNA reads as TGTGCCACCAGCAGAGGCCTAGGAGACACCGGGGAGCTGTTTTTT. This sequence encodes CATSRGLGDTGELFF. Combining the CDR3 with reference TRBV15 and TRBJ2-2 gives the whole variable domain DAMVIQNPRYQVTQFGKPVTLSCSQTLNHNVMYWYQQKSSQAPKLLFHYYDKDFNNEADTPDNFQSRRPNTSFCFLDIRSPGLGDTAMYLCATSRGLGDTGELFFGEGSRLTVL.

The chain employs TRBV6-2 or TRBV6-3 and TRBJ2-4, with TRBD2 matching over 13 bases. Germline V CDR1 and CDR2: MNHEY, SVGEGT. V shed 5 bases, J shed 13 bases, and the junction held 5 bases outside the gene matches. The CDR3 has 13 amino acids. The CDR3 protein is CASSGLAGDQQYF. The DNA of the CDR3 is TGTGCCAGCAGTGGACTAGCGGGAGACCAGCAGTACTTC.

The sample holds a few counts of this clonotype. The CDR3 sequence: CASSQDHRITGELFF. The CDR3 DNA follows: TGCGCCAGCAGCCAAGATCACCGAATCACCGGGGAGCTGTTTTTT. This chain joins TRBV4-1 and TRBJ2-2; D is uncertain. Germline CDR1 and CDR2: MGHRA and YSYEKL. The ends were cut back, 0 bases at V and 4 bases at J, with 9 bases in the middle. The CDR3 runs 15 residues.

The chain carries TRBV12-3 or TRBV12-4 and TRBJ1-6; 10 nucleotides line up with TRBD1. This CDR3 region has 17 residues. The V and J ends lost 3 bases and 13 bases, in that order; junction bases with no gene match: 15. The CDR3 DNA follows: TGTGCCAGCAGTTTCCACCCAGGGACAGGGGCACGTACGCCCCTCCACTTT. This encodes CASSFHPGTGARTPLHF.

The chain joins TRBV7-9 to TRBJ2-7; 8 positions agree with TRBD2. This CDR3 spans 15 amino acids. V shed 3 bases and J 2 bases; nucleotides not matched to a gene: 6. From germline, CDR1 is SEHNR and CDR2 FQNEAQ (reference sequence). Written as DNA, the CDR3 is TGTGCCAGCAGCTTGGCCCCGGGACTAGCCTACGAGCAGTACTTC. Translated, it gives CASSLAPGLAYEQYF.

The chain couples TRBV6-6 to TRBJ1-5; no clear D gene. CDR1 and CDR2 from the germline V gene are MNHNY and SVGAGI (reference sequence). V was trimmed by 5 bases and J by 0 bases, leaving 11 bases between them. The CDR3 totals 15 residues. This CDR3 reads CASSGRESSNQPQHF. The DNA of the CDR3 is TGTGCCAGCAGTGGCCGTGAGTCTAGCAATCAGCCCCAGCATTTT.

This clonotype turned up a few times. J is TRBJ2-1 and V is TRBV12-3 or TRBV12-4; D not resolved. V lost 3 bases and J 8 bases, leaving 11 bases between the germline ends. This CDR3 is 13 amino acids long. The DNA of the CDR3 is TGTGCCAGCAGTTTCTTAGGTATCGATGAGCAGTTCTTC. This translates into CASSFLGIDEQFF.

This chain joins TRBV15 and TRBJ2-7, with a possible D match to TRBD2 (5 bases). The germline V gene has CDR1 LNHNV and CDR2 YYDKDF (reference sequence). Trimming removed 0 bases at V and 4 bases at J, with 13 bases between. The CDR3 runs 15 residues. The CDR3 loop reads CATSRDKGAGYEQYF. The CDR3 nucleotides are TGTGCCACCAGCAGAGATAAGGGAGCCGGATACGAGCAGTACTTC.

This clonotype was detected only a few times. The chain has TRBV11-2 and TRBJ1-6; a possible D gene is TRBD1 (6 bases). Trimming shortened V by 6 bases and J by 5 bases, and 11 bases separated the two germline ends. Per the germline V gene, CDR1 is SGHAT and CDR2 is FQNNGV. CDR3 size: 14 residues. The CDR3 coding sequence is TGTGCCAGCAGTCGGACAGCAGATAATTCACCCCTCCACTTT. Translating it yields CASSRTADNSPLHF.

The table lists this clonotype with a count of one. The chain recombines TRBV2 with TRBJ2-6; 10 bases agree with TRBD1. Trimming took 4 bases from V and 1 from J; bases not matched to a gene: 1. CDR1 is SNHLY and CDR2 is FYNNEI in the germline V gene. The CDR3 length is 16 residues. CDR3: CASSVGQGSGANVLTF. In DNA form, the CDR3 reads TGTGCCAGCAGTGTGGGACAGGGGTCTGGGGCCAACGTCCTGACTTTC.

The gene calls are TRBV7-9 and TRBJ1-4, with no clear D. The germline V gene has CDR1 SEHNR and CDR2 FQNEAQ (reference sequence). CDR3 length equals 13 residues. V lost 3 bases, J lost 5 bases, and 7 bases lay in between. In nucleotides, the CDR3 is TGTGCCAGCAGCTTTAAAGCAAATGAAAAACTGTTTTTT. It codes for CASSFKANEKLFF.

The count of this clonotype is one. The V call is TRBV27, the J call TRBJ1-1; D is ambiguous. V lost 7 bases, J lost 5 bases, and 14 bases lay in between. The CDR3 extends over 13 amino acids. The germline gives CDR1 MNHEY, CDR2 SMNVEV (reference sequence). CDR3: CASTLIGGTEAFF. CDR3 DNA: TGTGCCAGCACCCTCATAGGAGGGACTGAAGCTTTCTTT.

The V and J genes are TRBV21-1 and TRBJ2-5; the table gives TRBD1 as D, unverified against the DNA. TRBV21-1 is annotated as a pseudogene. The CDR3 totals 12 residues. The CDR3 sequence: CASSQGWQTQYF. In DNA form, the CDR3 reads TGTGCCAGCAGTCAGGGGTGGCAGACCCAGTACTTC.

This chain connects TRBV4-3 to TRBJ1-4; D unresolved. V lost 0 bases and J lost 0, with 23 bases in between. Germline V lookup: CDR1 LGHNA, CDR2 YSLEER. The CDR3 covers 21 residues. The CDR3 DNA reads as TGCGCCAGCAGCCAAGATCTCGTATTGCAGATTACATATGCAACTAATGAAAAACTGTTTTTT. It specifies CASSQDLVLQITYATNEKLFF.

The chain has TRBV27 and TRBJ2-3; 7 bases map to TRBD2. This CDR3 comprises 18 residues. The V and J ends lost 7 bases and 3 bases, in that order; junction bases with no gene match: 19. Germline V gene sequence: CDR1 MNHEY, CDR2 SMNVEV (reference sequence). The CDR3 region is CASTSSDGIKRGTDTQYF. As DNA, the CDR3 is TGTGCCAGCACCTCCTCGGACGGGATAAAGCGGGGAACAGATACGCAGTATTTT.

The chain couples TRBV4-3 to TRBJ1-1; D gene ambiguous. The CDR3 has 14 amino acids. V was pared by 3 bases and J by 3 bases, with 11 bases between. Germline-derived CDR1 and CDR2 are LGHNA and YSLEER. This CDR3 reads CASSHEGWDTEAFF. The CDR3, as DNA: TGCGCCAGCAGCCATGAGGGTTGGGACACTGAAGCTTTCTTT.

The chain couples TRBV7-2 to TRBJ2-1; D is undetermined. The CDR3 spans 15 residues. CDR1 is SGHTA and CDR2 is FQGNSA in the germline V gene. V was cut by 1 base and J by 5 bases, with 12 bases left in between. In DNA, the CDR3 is TGTGCCAGCAGCTTAGTCTACCAAACAAACAATGAGCAGTTCTTC. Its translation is CASSLVYQTNNEQFF.

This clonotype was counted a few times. The CDR3: CSANRRGSYNEQFF. CDR3 DNA: TGCAGTGCTAACCGCAGGGGCTCTTACAATGAGCAGTTCTTC. This chain connects TRBV20-1 to TRBJ2-1, with D perhaps TRBD1 (6 bases). V gave up 4 bases and J gave up 4 bases, with 14 bases separating them. This CDR3 comprises 14 residues. Germline V gives CDR1 DFQATT, CDR2 SNEGSKA (reference sequence).

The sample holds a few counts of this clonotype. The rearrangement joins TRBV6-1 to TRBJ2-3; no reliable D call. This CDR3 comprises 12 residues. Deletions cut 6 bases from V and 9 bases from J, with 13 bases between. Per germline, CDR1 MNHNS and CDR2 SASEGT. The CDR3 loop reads CASRIESSTQYF. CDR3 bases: TGTGCCAGCAGGATAGAATCCTCGACGCAGTATTTT.

CDR3 coding DNA: TGTGCCACCAGTGAGCGGTGGGCACCAGATACGCAGTATTTT. Translating it yields CATSERWAPDTQYF. The chain couples TRBV24-1 to TRBJ2-3; no definite D call. Trimming took 4 bases from V and 4 from J, leaving 11 bases between them. The germline gives CDR1 KGHDR, CDR2 SFDVKD. The CDR3 has 14 amino acids.

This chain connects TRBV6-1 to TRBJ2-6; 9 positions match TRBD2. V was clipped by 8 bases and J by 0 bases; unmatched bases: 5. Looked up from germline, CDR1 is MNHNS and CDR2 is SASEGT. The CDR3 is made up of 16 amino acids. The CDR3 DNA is TGTGCCAGCTCCCTAGCGGGGCACTCTGGGGCCAACGTCCTGACTTTC. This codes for CASSLAGHSGANVLTF.

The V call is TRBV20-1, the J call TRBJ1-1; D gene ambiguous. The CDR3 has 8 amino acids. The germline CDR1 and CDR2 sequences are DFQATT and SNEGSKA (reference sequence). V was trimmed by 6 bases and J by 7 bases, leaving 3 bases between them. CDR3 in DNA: TGCAGTGCCCGTGAAGCTTTCTTT. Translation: CSAREAFF.

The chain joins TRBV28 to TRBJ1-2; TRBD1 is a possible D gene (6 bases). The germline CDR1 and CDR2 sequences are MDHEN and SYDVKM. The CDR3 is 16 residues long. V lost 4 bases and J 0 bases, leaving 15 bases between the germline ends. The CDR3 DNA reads TGTGCCAGCAGTTCGTCCAGGGGAATTTCTAACTATGGCTACACCTTC. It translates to CASSSSRGISNYGYTF.

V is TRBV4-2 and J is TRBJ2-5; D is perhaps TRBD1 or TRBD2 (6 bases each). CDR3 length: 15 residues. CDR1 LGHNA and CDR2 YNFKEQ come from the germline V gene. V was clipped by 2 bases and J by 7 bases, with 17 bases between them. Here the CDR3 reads CASSQQEGDRGTQYF. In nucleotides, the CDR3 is TGTGCCAGCAGCCAACAGGAGGGGGATCGGGGGACCCAGTACTTC.

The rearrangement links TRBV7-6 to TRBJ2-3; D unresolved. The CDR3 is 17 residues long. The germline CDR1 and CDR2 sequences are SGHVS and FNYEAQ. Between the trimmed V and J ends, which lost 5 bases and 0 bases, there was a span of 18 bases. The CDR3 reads CASSPRAGYASTDTQYF. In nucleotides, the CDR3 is TGTGCCAGCAGCCCTAGGGCCGGCTACGCTAGCACAGATACGCAGTATTTT. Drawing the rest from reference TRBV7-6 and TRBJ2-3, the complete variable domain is GAGVSQSPRYKVTKRGQDVALRCDPISGHVSLYWYRQALGQGPEFLTYFNYEAQQDKSGLPNDRFSAERPEGSISTLTIQRTEQRDSAMYRCASSPRAGYASTDTQYFGPGTRLTVL.

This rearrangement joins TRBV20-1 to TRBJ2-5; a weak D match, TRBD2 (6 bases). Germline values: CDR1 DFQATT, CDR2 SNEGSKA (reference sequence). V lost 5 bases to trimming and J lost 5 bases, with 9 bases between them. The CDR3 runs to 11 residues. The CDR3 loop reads CSAVEGETQYF. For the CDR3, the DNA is TGCAGTGCTGTGGAGGGGGAGACCCAGTACTTC.

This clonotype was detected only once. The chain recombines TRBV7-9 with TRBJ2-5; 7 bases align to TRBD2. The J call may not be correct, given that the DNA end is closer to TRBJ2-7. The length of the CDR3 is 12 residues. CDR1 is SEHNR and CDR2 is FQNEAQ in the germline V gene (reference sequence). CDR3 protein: CASNRRGDEQYF. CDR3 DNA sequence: TGTGCCAGCAACCGACGGGGGGACGAGCAGTACTTC.

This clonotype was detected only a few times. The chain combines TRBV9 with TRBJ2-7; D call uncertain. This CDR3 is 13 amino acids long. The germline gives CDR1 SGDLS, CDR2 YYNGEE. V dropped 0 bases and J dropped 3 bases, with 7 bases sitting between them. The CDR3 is CASSVESGYEQYF. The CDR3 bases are TGTGCCAGCAGCGTAGAGTCTGGCTACGAGCAGTACTTC. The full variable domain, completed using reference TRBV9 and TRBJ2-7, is DSGVTQTPKHLITATGQRVTLRCSPRSGDLSVYWYQQSLDQGLQFLIQYYNGEERAKGNILERFSAQQFPDLHSELNLSSLELGDSALYFCASSVESGYEQYFGPGTRLTVT.

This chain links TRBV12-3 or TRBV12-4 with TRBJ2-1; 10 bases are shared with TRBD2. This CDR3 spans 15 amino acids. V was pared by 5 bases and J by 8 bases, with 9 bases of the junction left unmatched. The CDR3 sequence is CASSRRLAGGDEQFF. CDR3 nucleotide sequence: TGTGCCAGCAGTAGAAGACTAGCGGGTGGGGATGAGCAGTTCTTC.